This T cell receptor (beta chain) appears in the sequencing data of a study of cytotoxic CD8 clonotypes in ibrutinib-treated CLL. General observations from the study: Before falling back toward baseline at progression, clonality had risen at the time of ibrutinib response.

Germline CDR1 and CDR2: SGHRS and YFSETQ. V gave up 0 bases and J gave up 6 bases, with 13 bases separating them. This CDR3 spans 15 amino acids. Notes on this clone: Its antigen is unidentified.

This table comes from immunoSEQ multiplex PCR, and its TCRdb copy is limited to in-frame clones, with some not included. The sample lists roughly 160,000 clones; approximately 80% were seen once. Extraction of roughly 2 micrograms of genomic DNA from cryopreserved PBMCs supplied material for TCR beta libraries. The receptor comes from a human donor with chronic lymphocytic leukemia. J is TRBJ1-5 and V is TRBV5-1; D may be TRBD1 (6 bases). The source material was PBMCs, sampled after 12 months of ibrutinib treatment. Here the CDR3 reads CASSLEGGPIQPQHF. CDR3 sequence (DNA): TGCGCCAGCAGCTTGGAGGGGGGGCCGATTCAGCCCCAGCATTTT.